The rows below give T cell receptor beta chains drawn from one sample of a study of early T cells in non-severe SARS-CoV-2 infection. TCRdb re-analysed the 5' RACE reads in MiXCR, keeping a single row per CDR3 protein. Here the sample spans roughly 100,000 distinct CDR3 sequences, around 15% being singletons. Sequencing was done on a sample of whole blood. These receptors were collected from an adult who was a healthcare worker with PCR-confirmed SARS-CoV-2 infection or an uninfected control (not recorded which). Each CDR3 is given with its conserved first and last residue. D genes are given only for firm matches. Not all rows give a size; the values are once, few, many and, for expanded clones, a class.

d_gene	len	v_gene	j_gene	abundance	CDR3nt	CDR3aa
.	11	TRBV29-1	TRBJ2-7	.	TGCAGCGGTGGATTGGGGGACGAGCAGTACTTC	CSGGLGDEQYF
.	14	TRBV7-6	TRBJ1-3	few	TGTGCCAGCAGCTTAGGTCCAAGGGGGAACACCATATATTTT	CASSLGPRGNTIYF
TRBD2	16	TRBV4-3	TRBJ2-7	many	TGCGCCAGCAGCCAAGAGGGACTAGCGAGCTCCTACGAGCAGTACTTC	CASSQEGLASSYEQYF
.	13	TRBV28	TRBJ2-5	.	TGTGCCAGCAGTCGACAGCCCCAAGAGACCCAGTACTTC	CASSRQPQETQYF
TRBD1	16	TRBV11-2	TRBJ1-5	many	TGTGCCAGCAGCTCAGGGACAGGGGGGACGGGTCAGCCCCAGCATTTT	CASSSGTGGTGQPQHF
TRBD2	19	TRBV9	TRBJ2-1	.	TGTGCCAGCAGCGTATCCGTCGGGGGGGTAGCGTCCTCCAACAATGAGCAGTTCTTC	CASSVSVGGVASSNNEQFF
TRBD2	15	TRBV7-8	TRBJ2-5	few	TGTGCCAGCAGCTTAGCAGGGGGACTAGCGGAGACCCAGTACTTC	CASSLAGGLAETQYF
.	16	TRBV18	TRBJ2-2	few	TGTGCCAGCTTACCGGGACGACCGGGGAACACCGGGGAGCTGTTTTTT	CASLPGRPGNTGELFF
TRBD1	16	TRBV6-2/TRBV6-3	TRBJ1-5	many	TGTGCCAGCAGTTACTCGAAGGGACAGGTCACTCAGCCCCAGCATTTT	CASSYSKGQVTQPQHF
TRBD1	15	TRBV4-3	TRBJ2-7	few	TGCGCCAGCAGCCAAGATTTTGGACAGGGCTACGAGCAGTACTTC	CASSQDFGQGYEQYF
.	14	TRBV28	TRBJ1-1	.	TGTGCCAGCAGCCGACCACAGGAGAACACTGAAGCTTTCTTT	CASSRPQENTEAFF
.	12	TRBV5-5	TRBJ1-2	few	TGTGCCAGCAGCCAGGAACTCTATGGCTACACCTTC	CASSQELYGYTF
TRBD1	15	TRBV19	TRBJ2-2	.	TGTGCCAGTACCAAGGGACAGTTGAACACCGGGGAGCTGTTTTTT	CASTKGQLNTGELFF
.	16	TRBV7-9	TRBJ1-4	.	TGTGCCAGCAGCTTAGGAGCACAGATATCCAGCGGAAAACTGTTTTTT	CASSLGAQISSGKLFF
.	15	TRBV6-5	TRBJ1-2	few	TGTGCCAGCAGTTACTCGTGGGAGGGACCCTATGGCTACACCTTC	CASSYSWEGPYGYTF
.	16	TRBV29-1	TRBJ1-3	.	TGCAGCGTTGTGAATACGGGGATGAGCTCTGGAAACACCATATATTTT	CSVVNTGMSSGNTIYF
.	13	TRBV29-1	TRBJ1-1	many	TGCAGCGTTGATTCTGGGTTCGTCGCTGAAGCTTTCTTT	CSVDSGFVAEAFF
.	13	TRBV12-3/TRBV12-4	TRBJ2-1	.	TGTGCCAGCAGTTTAGACGAAAGGGGTGAGCAGTTCTTC	CASSLDERGEQFF
TRBD1	15	TRBV28	TRBJ2-7	many	TGTGCCAGCAGTCTGGACAGGCAGCGAACCGACGAGCAGTACTTC	CASSLDRQRTDEQYF
TRBD1	13	TRBV6-5	TRBJ1-5	.	TGTGCCAGCGGGACAGGGAGAAATCAGCCCCAGCATTTT	CASGTGRNQPQHF
.	14	TRBV7-2	TRBJ1-4	many	TGTGCCAGCAGCTTAGGAGGGACTAATGAAAAACTGTTTTTT	CASSLGGTNEKLFF
.	14	TRBV7-9	TRBJ2-2	many	TGTGCCAACTTGGTCCGGGGGAACACCGGGGAGCTGTTTTTT	CANLVRGNTGELFF
.	15	TRBV7-9	TRBJ2-7	.	TGTGCCAGCAGCTCGGTGGGCCAGGGCTCCTACGAGCAGTACTTC	CASSSVGQGSYEQYF
.	13	TRBV7-2	TRBJ2-3	.	TGTGCCAGCAGCTCGACCCAGCGCGATACGCAGTATTTT	CASSSTQRDTQYF
.	15	TRBV4-3	TRBJ2-7	.	TGCGCCAGCAGCCAAGAGATGTCGGGGAGCTACGAGCAGTACTTC	CASSQEMSGSYEQYF
TRBD1	16	TRBV5-5	TRBJ1-2	few	TGTGCCAGCAGCTTGGTCGGGGGACAGGGTAACTATGGCTACACCTTC	CASSLVGGQGNYGYTF
.	13	TRBV29-1	TRBJ1-2	.	TGCAGCGTTGAAGAGAATCCCCCCTATGGCTACACCTTC	CSVEENPPYGYTF
.	14	TRBV5-1	TRBJ2-7	few	TGCGCCAGCAGCTTGGATTCGGTTTCCTACGAGCAGTACTTC	CASSLDSVSYEQYF
.	17	TRBV14	TRBJ2-7	.	TGTGCCAGCAGCCAAGGGACTTTACGCTCGCCATCCTACGAGCAGTACTTC	CASSQGTLRSPSYEQYF